Below are 21 T cell receptor beta chains sequenced from a single sample in a study of shared clonotypes between healthy human individuals (TCRdb year 2020). Library generation was performed with the immunoSEQ multiplex PCR assay. TCRdb holds this immuneACCESS table with in-frame rearrangements only. Some clones are missing; in checked studies, unresolved V genes explain under half, and the rest has no known cause. The sample contains under 850,000 clones, almost 95% of them found a single time. Clones ranked in the top ten supply less than 25% of the sample. CD8 naive samples consisted of CD45RO-negative cells that were positively selected for CCR7, yielding a CD45RA+CCR7+ population without TemRA cells. Material for sequencing was naive CD8+ T cells sorted from blood. In light of the paper, this sample's cell subset or site label describes: CD45RA+CCR7+. All receptors come from a man younger than 40 in good health.

This sequence joins TRBV6-1 and TRBJ2-3; 9 bases are shared with TRBD2. This CDR3 is built from 14 residues. Trimming took 6 bases from V and 0 from J; bases not matched to a gene: 1. Germline loops: CDR1 MNHNS, CDR2 SASEGT. CDR3: CASRRGGSTDTQYF. In DNA, the CDR3 is TGTGCCAGCAGGCGGGGGGGGAGCACAGATACGCAGTATTTT.

This chain joins TRBV30 and TRBJ2-5; the D call may be TRBD1 or TRBD2 (5 bases each). Germline V gene sequence: CDR1 GTSNPN, CDR2 SVGIG (reference sequence). The length of the CDR3 is 13 residues. V was pared by 3 bases and J by 1 base, with 9 bases between. CDR3 nucleotides: TGTGCCTGGAGCGGGGCAGTCCAAGAGACCCAGTACTTC. Translated: CAWSGAVQETQYF.

The rearrangement links TRBV11-2 to TRBJ1-1; D unclear. The V gene's germline CDR1 is SGHAT and CDR2 FQNNGV. The CDR3 runs to 14 residues. The V and J ends lost 7 bases and 2 bases respectively, with 14 bases between them. In nucleotides, the CDR3 is TGTGCCAGCACCAAAGACACCTTTAACACTGAAGCTTTCTTT. This gives the protein CASTKDTFNTEAFF.

The chain combines TRBV7-6 with TRBJ2-7; 7 nucleotides match TRBD1. Germline-derived CDR1 and CDR2 are SGHVS and FNYEAQ. Trimming took 1 base from V and 4 from J; bases not matched to a gene: 10. This CDR3 comprises 16 residues. Here the CDR3 reads CASSLVVGQIPYEQYF. The CDR3 DNA follows: TGTGCCAGCAGCTTAGTGGTGGGACAGATACCTTACGAGCAGTACTTC.

This clone was detected once. The V gene is TRBV7-9, the J gene TRBJ2-3; D tentatively reads TRBD1 or TRBD2 (6 bases each). The V end was cut by 4 bases, the J end by 0 bases, with 11 bases between. Germline V gene data show CDR1 as SEHNR and CDR2 as FQNEAQ (reference sequence). The CDR3 has 15 amino acids. CDR3 DNA sequence: TGTGCCAGCAGCTCTAGGGGGACTAGCACAGATACGCAGTATTTT. Amino acid sequence: CASSSRGTSTDTQYF.

Concerning this clone: An end of the junction differs from the germline gene, which may be a read error. The chain links TRBV2 to TRBJ1-4, with D maybe TRBD1 (6 bases). This CDR3 spans 18 amino acids. In germline, CDR1 is SNHLY, CDR2 FYNNEI. The CDR3 sequence: CASREGQNRGRTNEKLFF. The CDR3 nucleotides are TGTGCCAGCAGAGAAGGACAGAACCGAGGAAGGACTAATGAAAAACTGTTTTTT.

This clone showed up just once. This sequence joins TRBV5-8 and TRBJ2-1; D unresolved. Trimming left V 4 bases short and J 8 bases short, with 16 bases between. The CDR3 runs 14 residues. The germline CDR1 and CDR2 sequences are SGHTS and YDEGEE. The CDR3 sequence: CASSNIGRVYEQFF. For the CDR3, the DNA is TGTGCCAGCAGCAACATTGGACGGGTTTATGAGCAGTTCTTC.

The V and J genes are TRBV23-1 and TRBJ2-7; D unclear. TRBV23-1 has ORF status, its function being uncertain. This CDR3 contains 16 residues. V was trimmed by 2 bases and J by 5 bases, leaving 19 bases between them. The CDR3, as DNA: TGCGCCAGCAGTCAAACCGGAGCCCATACTTACCACGAGCAGTACTTC. It codes for CASSQTGAHTYHEQYF.

This chain links TRBV28 with TRBJ2-7; maybe TRBD1 (6 bases). V was pared by 4 bases and J by 4 bases, with 14 bases between. The CDR3 is made up of 14 amino acids. The germline CDR1 and CDR2 sequences are MDHEN and SYDVKM. The CDR3 DNA is TGTGCCAGCAGTTCACAGGGAACTTCGTACGAGCAGTACTTC. Its translation: CASSSQGTSYEQYF.

This sequence joins TRBV7-3 and TRBJ2-2; tentatively, D is TRBD2 (6 bases). CDR3 length equals 16 residues. CDR1 is SGHTA, CDR2 FQGTGA, per germline. V lost 4 bases and J 5 bases, leaving 17 bases between the germline ends. The chain's CDR3 is CASSSPRGGGTGELFF. The CDR3 DNA reads as TGTGCCAGCAGCTCACCCCGGGGAGGAGGGACCGGGGAGCTGTTTTTT.

V and J are TRBV2 and TRBJ2-7; D is undetermined. The CDR3 consists of 15 residues. The germline CDR1 and CDR2 sequences are SNHLY and FYNNEI. V was cut by 5 bases and J by 0 bases, with 14 bases left in between. This CDR3 reads CASSPLFDLSYEQYF. The CDR3 DNA reads TGTGCCAGCAGTCCTCTATTTGACCTCTCCTACGAGCAGTACTTC.

Note on this clone: The same CDR3 arises from other DNA sequences in this sample as well. The chain is built from TRBV30 and TRBJ2-1; the match to TRBD2 covers 12 bases. CDR3 size: 15 residues. Per germline, CDR1 GTSNPN and CDR2 SVGIG (reference sequence). Losses at the gene ends were 0 bases for V and 4 bases for J; bases not matched to a gene: 1. CDR3 loop: CAWSVLAGGYNEQFF. CDR3 DNA sequence: TGTGCCTGGAGTGTACTAGCGGGAGGATACAATGAGCAGTTCTTC.

Remarks on this clone: Other nucleotide sequences in the sample specify the same CDR3. CDR3 sequence: CASSVGSGPYEQYF. For the CDR3, the DNA is TGTGCCAGCAGCGTAGGTTCTGGGCCCTACGAGCAGTACTTC. The chain carries TRBV9 and TRBJ2-7, with no clear D. Trimming took 0 bases from V and 2 from J, leaving 9 bases between them. The CDR3 totals 14 residues. The germline CDR1 and CDR2 sequences are SGDLS and YYNGEE.

CDR3 in amino acids: CASSLITGGAEETQYF. Here the CDR3 DNA reads TGTGCCAGCAGCTTAATTACAGGGGGCGCCGAGGAGACCCAGTACTTC. This sequence joins TRBV7-9 and TRBJ2-5; TRBD1 agrees at 9 bases. V was clipped by 2 bases and J by 5 bases; unmatched bases: 9. In germline, CDR1 is SEHNR, CDR2 FQNEAQ (reference sequence). CDR3 size: 16 residues.

Only a few counts were recorded for this clone. CDR3 nucleotides: TGTGCCAGCAGTTTCACGGGGTATCAGCCCCAGCATTTT. Amino acid sequence: CASSFTGYQPQHF. V gene TRBV27 combines with J gene TRBJ1-5; D is unresolved. V was clipped by 3 bases and J by 5 bases, with 8 bases between them. The CDR3 is 13 amino acids. CDR1 MNHEY and CDR2 SMNVEV come from the germline V gene (reference sequence).

V gene TRBV19 combines with J gene TRBJ2-7, with D possibly being TRBD1 (5 bases). V dropped 10 bases and J dropped 1 base, with 17 bases sitting between them. The CDR3 length is 14 residues. Germline lookup yields CDR1 LNHDA and CDR2 SQIVND (reference sequence). The CDR3 here is CATSPLAGSYEQYF. The CDR3 DNA follows: TGTGCCACCTCACCTTTGGCAGGGTCCTACGAGCAGTACTTC.

The chain couples TRBV23-1 to TRBJ1-2, with 8 bases that match TRBD1. TRBV23-1 is sorted into the ORF group, with uncertain function. CDR3 length: 17 residues. J lost 2 bases, V lost 0 bases, and 8 bases had no gene match. The CDR3 protein is CASSQSAPGGANYGYTF. The DNA for the CDR3 is TGCGCCAGCAGTCAATCGGCTCCAGGGGGCGCGAACTATGGCTACACCTTC.

J is TRBJ1-4 and V is TRBV9; 9 bases line up with TRBD1. The CDR3 is 14 amino acids. Trimming removed 3 bases from V and 7 bases from J; junction bases left unmatched: 4. Germline lookup yields CDR1 SGDLS and CDR2 YYNGEE. Here the CDR3 DNA reads TGTGCCAGCAGCGCCGGGACAGGGCTTGAAAAACTGTTTTTT. Translating gives CASSAGTGLEKLFF.

This rearrangement joins TRBV29-1 to TRBJ2-5, with 8 bases that match TRBD2. The J segment lost 3 bases and the V segment lost 6 bases, leaving 15 bases of the junction unmatched. Germline CDR1 is SQVTM and CDR2 is ANQGSEA. This CDR3 comprises 16 residues. The CDR3 region is CSVGGPPGLGKETQYF. The CDR3 DNA is TGCAGCGTGGGTGGGCCACCGGGACTAGGGAAAGAGACCCAGTACTTC.

In its sample, this clone was seen once. The rearrangement uses TRBV6-5 and TRBJ2-5; 9 nucleotides agree with TRBD2. Germline values: CDR1 MNHEY, CDR2 SVGAGI. The CDR3 totals 15 residues. V lost 5 bases to trimming and J lost 5 bases; unmatched junction nucleotides: 9. This CDR3 is CASSISGRWGETQYF. The DNA of the CDR3 is TGTGCCAGCAGTATTAGCGGGAGATGGGGTGAGACCCAGTACTTC.

The chain recombines TRBV7-4 with TRBJ1-2; no clear D. Germline CDR1 reads SGHVT; CDR2 reads SQSDAQ. CDR3 length equals 14 residues. V was shortened by 5 bases and J by 4 bases, with 14 bases between the two germline ends. DNA for the CDR3: TGTGCCAGCAGCCAGGCTCGAAAGACCTATGGCTACACCTTC. Protein product: CASSQARKTYGYTF.